The 27 T cell receptor beta chains in this list originate from one sample, sequenced in a study of identifying expanded T cells in peripheral blood. Sequenced by immunoSEQ multiplex PCR; TCRdb stores in-frame clones only, minus some. This repertoire shows around 85,000 clones, 75% to 90% found once; its top ten account for about 3%. Sequences were obtained from blood. Receptor source: a person aged 18 to 75 in good health.

The gene calls are TRBV2 and TRBJ1-5, with D possibly being TRBD1 (5 bases). The germline CDR1 and CDR2 sequences are SNHLY and FYNNEI. Deletions cut 6 bases from V and 2 bases from J, with 14 bases between. The CDR3 has 15 amino acids. The CDR3 sequence is CASSLTGGGNQPQHF. The DNA of the CDR3 is TGTGCCAGCAGCTTGACCGGGGGTGGCAATCAGCCCCAGCATTTT. Combining the CDR3 with reference TRBV2 and TRBJ1-5 gives the whole variable domain EPEVTQTPSHQVTQMGQEVILRCVPISNHLYFYWYRQILGQKVEFLVSFYNNEISEKSEIFDDQFSVERPDGSNFTLKIRSTKLEDSAMYFCASSLTGGGNQPQHFGDGTRLSIL.

The V gene is TRBV21-1, the J gene TRBJ1-6; the D call TRBD1 from the table was never checked on the DNA. TRBV21-1 is listed as a pseudogene. CDR3 length: 14 amino acids. The CDR3, as DNA: TGTGCCACAACCCGGGGACAGTTAGATTCACCCCTCCACTTT. Its protein product is CATTRGQLDSPLHF.

The chain combines TRBV5-6 with TRBJ2-5; 10 bases line up with TRBD2. This CDR3 contains 16 residues. V gave up 4 bases and J gave up 5 bases; unmatched junction bases: 11. CDR1 and CDR2 (germline): SGHDT, YYEEEE. CDR3 loop: CASSGELAGLGETQYF. Written as DNA, the CDR3 is TGTGCCAGCAGCGGGGAACTAGCGGGGCTTGGGGAGACCCAGTACTTC.

V gene TRBV29-1 combines with J gene TRBJ2-1, with D perhaps matching TRBD2 (5 bases). Looked up from germline, CDR1 is SQVTM and CDR2 is ANQGSEA. CDR3 length: 13 amino acids. With 4 bases removed from V and 2 bases from J, the gap between germline ends came to 9 bases. The CDR3 spells CSVGRETYNEQFF. DNA of the CDR3: TGCAGCGTTGGACGGGAAACCTACAATGAGCAGTTCTTC.

The CDR3 DNA reads as TGTGCCAGCAGCTTTGGGGGCACTGAAGCTTTCTTT. This translates into CASSFGGTEAFF. The chain recombines TRBV5-5 with TRBJ1-1; a possible D gene is TRBD1 (5 bases). Between the trimmed V and J ends, which lost 2 bases and 4 bases, there was a span of 6 bases. This CDR3 comprises 12 residues. Germline V gene sequence: CDR1 SGHKS, CDR2 YYEKEE (reference sequence).

The CDR3 bases are TGTGCCAGCAGTCCCCCCGGGACAGTAAATGGCTACACCTTC. Translation gives CASSPPGTVNGYTF. The chain links TRBV28 to TRBJ1-2; TRBD1 matches 7 bases. From germline, CDR1 is MDHEN and CDR2 SYDVKM. V was clipped by 5 bases and J by 6 bases; unmatched bases: 9. The CDR3 is 14 residues long.

On this clone: One end of the junction varies from germline; a read error may be responsible. The V gene is TRBV7-7, the J gene TRBJ2-7, with D perhaps matching TRBD1 (5 bases). Germline CDR1 SSHAT, CDR2 FNYEAQ (reference sequence). The CDR3 sequence is 15 residues long. The CDR3 sequence is CASSLVQVVSYEQYF. CDR3 nucleotides: TGTGCTAGCAGCTTAGTACAGGTGGTATCCTACGAGCAGTACTTC. Full variable domain (outside the CDR3, taken from reference TRBV7-7 and TRBJ2-7): GAGVSQSPRYKVTKRGQDVTLRCDPISSHATLYWYQQALGQGPEFLTYFNYEAQPDKSGLPSDRFSAERPEGSISTLTIQRTEQRDSAMYRCASSLVQVVSYEQYFGPGTRLTVT.

The chain employs TRBV6-1 and TRBJ1-2; 9 nucleotides line up with TRBD1. The J segment lost 7 bases and the V segment lost 6 bases, leaving 9 bases of the junction unmatched. CDR3 length equals 14 residues. Germline assignment: CDR1 MNHNS and CDR2 SASEGT. In nucleotides, the CDR3 is TGTGCCAGCAGCCCGCTACAGGGGGCGGGTGGCTACACCTTC. It codes for CASSPLQGAGGYTF.

The rearrangement links TRBV2 to TRBJ2-2; 9 bases agree with TRBD1. Germline V lookup: CDR1 SNHLY, CDR2 FYNNEI. This CDR3 is 17 amino acids long. The ends lost 4 bases at V and 5 bases at J; junction bases unmatched: 11. CDR3 nucleotides: TGTGCCAGCAGTGCCGAGGGCGGGACAGGGAGGACCGGGGAGCTGTTTTTT. Protein: CASSAEGGTGRTGELFF.

V gene TRBV10-1 combines with J gene TRBJ1-2; D remains ambiguous. Germline assignment: CDR1 WNHNN and CDR2 SYGVQD (reference sequence). V lost 5 bases and J lost 4, with 26 bases in between. The CDR3 contains 18 residues. The CDR3 spells CASSRRRRSSRKTYGYTF. The CDR3 region has the DNA TGCGCCAGCAGTAGGCGTCGAAGATCGTCGCGAAAGACCTATGGCTACACCTTC.

The chain couples TRBV27 to TRBJ2-2, with 7 bases that match TRBD1. Per the germline V gene, CDR1 is MNHEY and CDR2 is SMNVEV (reference sequence). V shed 0 bases and J 4 bases; nucleotides not matched to a gene: 2. The CDR3 is 15 amino acids. CDR3 sequence (DNA): TGTGCCAGCAGTTTATCAGGGGGCTTCACCGGGGAGCTGTTTTTT. The encoded protein is CASSLSGGFTGELFF.

V gene TRBV7-2 combines with J gene TRBJ2-7; the D gene is possibly TRBD1 (6 bases). In germline, CDR1 is SGHTA, CDR2 FQGNSA. There are 15 residues in the CDR3. Trimming took off 1 base at V and 0 bases at J, with 10 bases between the two ends. CDR3 in DNA: TGTGCCAGCAGCTTAGAAGGGGGAACCTCCTACGAGCAGTACTTC. This gives the protein CASSLEGGTSYEQYF. The variable domain in full, completed from reference TRBV7-2 and TRBJ2-7, reads GAGVSQSPSNKVTEKGKDVELRCDPISGHTALYWYRQSLGQGLEFLIYFQGNSAPDKSGLPSDRFSAERTGGSVSTLTIQRTQQEDSAVYLCASSLEGGTSYEQYFGPGTRLTVT.

This chain links TRBV2 with TRBJ1-2; D may be TRBD1 (5 bases). The germline gives CDR1 SNHLY, CDR2 FYNNEI. The V end lost 1 base, the J end lost 7 bases, and 13 bases lay between the germline ends. This CDR3 is built from 14 residues. The CDR3 loop is CASSEGRGSGGYTF. The CDR3 nucleotides are TGTGCCAGCAGTGAAGGGAGGGGAAGTGGTGGCTACACCTTC.

This chain links TRBV7-6 with TRBJ1-5, with D uncertain. V was pared by 1 base and J by 0 bases, with 7 bases between. The CDR3 has 15 residues. Germline-derived CDR1 and CDR2 are SGHVS and FNYEAQ. CDR3 bases: TGTGCCAGCAGCTTAGACGGACTTAGCAATCAGCCCCAGCATTTT. Amino acids: CASSLDGLSNQPQHF.

The V call is TRBV6-1, the J call TRBJ2-1, with no clear D. V lost 10 bases to trimming and J lost 3 bases, with 7 bases between them. Germline V gene data show CDR1 as MNHNS and CDR2 as SASEGT. The CDR3 consists of 11 residues. The CDR3 sequence is CAISLYNEQFF. DNA of the CDR3: TGTGCCATCTCCCTCTACAATGAGCAGTTCTTC.

This chain uses TRBV5-4 with TRBJ1-2, with 8 bases fitting TRBD1. The V segment lost 4 bases and the J segment 2 bases; nucleotides outside the gene matches: 1. The CDR3 is 13 residues long. Germline V gene sequence: CDR1 SGHNT, CDR2 YYREEE (reference sequence). The CDR3 protein is CASSRDRNYGYTF. The CDR3, as DNA: TGTGCCAGCAGCCGGGACAGGAACTATGGCTACACCTTC. Filled out from reference TRBV5-4 and TRBJ1-2, the complete variable domain reads ETGVTQSPTHLIKTRGQQVTLRCSSQSGHNTVSWYQQALGQGPQFIFQYYREEENGRGNFPPRFSGLQFPNYSSELNVNALELDDSALYLCASSRDRNYGYTFGSGTRLTVV.

The CDR3: CASSFTGWGNEQFF. DNA for the CDR3: TGTGCCAGCAGCTTTACAGGGTGGGGCAATGAGCAGTTCTTC. This sequence joins TRBV11-2 and TRBJ2-1; D may be TRBD1 (6 bases). This CDR3 contains 14 residues. The germline V and J ends were trimmed by 3 bases and 6 bases, with 12 bases remaining between them. Germline V gives CDR1 SGHAT, CDR2 FQNNGV.

V is TRBV4-2 and J is TRBJ2-1; the D gene is possibly TRBD1 (5 bases). The CDR3 totals 15 residues. Trimming took off 0 bases at V and 4 bases at J, with 10 bases between the two ends. Germline V gene data show CDR1 as LGHNA and CDR2 as YNFKEQ. The CDR3 DNA follows: TGTGCCAGCAGCCAAGACCAGGGATCTTACAATGAGCAGTTCTTC. This codes for CASSQDQGSYNEQFF.

CDR3 loop: CASSVDVGSSGGAFF. The DNA of the CDR3 is TGTGCCAGCAGCGTAGACGTAGGGTCATCCGGGGGGGCTTTCTTT. The rearrangement uses TRBV9 and TRBJ1-1; possibly TRBD1 for D (5 bases). Trimming cost V 0 bases and J 11 bases, with 20 bases left between them. Germline lookup yields CDR1 SGDLS and CDR2 YYNGEE. The CDR3 runs 15 residues.

This chain connects TRBV7-7 to TRBJ2-2, with TRBD1 matching over 10 bases. Per germline, CDR1 SSHAT and CDR2 FNYEAQ (reference sequence). The ends lost 2 bases at V and 6 bases at J; junction bases unmatched: 9. The CDR3 spans 17 residues. CDR3 in amino acids: CASSLSGTGAKSGELFF. The CDR3 DNA follows: TGTGCCAGCAGCTTATCGGGGACAGGGGCGAAATCCGGGGAGCTGTTTTTT.

The chain employs TRBV28 and TRBJ1-4; D is ambiguous. In germline, CDR1 is MDHEN, CDR2 SYDVKM. The CDR3 runs to 12 residues. Trimming removed 7 bases from V and 8 bases from J, with 11 bases in between. The CDR3 DNA reads TGTGCCAGCAAGTGGGGAGGCGAAAAACTGTTTTTT. Translation: CASKWGGEKLFF.

The table lists this clone with a count of one. The chain couples TRBV5-6 to TRBJ2-5; 13 bases agree with TRBD2. The germline CDR1 and CDR2 sequences are SGHDT and YYEEEE. This CDR3 region has 17 residues. The J segment lost 5 bases and the V segment lost 3 bases, leaving 10 bases of the junction unmatched. CDR3 loop: CASSYTSGGVPLETQYF. The CDR3 nucleotides are TGTGCCAGCAGCTATACTAGCGGGGGGGTCCCTCTTGAGACCCAGTACTTC.

This clone has a single count. The chain is built from TRBV27 and TRBJ2-5; D is possibly TRBD2 (5 bases). The DNA end is more similar to TRBJ2-7, so the J call may be wrong. The length of the CDR3 is 14 residues. Germline values: CDR1 MNHEY, CDR2 SMNVEV (reference sequence). The CDR3 DNA follows: TGTGCCAGCAGGAGAGGGATTAGCTCCTACGAGCAGTACTTC. It translates to CASRRGISSYEQYF.

V and J are TRBV6-5 and TRBJ2-3; 7 bases are a match to TRBD1. Germline values: CDR1 MNHEY, CDR2 SVGAGI. This CDR3 has 14 residues. V lost 7 bases, J lost 0 bases, and 4 bases stayed unmatched. Here the CDR3 reads CASNRDSSTDTQYF. Written as DNA, the CDR3 is TGTGCCAGCAATCGGGACAGCAGCACAGATACGCAGTATTTT.

J is TRBJ2-2 and V is TRBV5-4; 9 nucleotides match TRBD1. The germline V gene encodes CDR1 SGHNT and CDR2 YYREEE (reference sequence). This CDR3 comprises 15 residues. After removal of 0 bases from V and 3 bases from J, the junction contained 0 bases not matched to a gene. Here the CDR3 DNA reads TGTGCCAGCAGCTTGGGGACAGGGGACACCGGGGAGCTGTTTTTT. Its translation: CASSLGTGDTGELFF.

The chain combines TRBV5-1 with TRBJ2-5; a possible D gene is TRBD1 (5 bases). The V and J ends lost 1 base and 3 bases respectively, with 7 bases between them. CDR1 is SGHRS, CDR2 YFSETQ, per germline. The CDR3 runs to 13 residues. The CDR3 reads CASSLLQEETQYF. CDR3 nucleotides: TGCGCCAGCAGCTTGCTACAGGAAGAGACCCAGTACTTC.

V gene TRBV2 combines with J gene TRBJ2-7, with a weak D call TRBD1 (6 bases). The CDR3 length is 13 residues. Trimming took 11 bases from V and 9 from J, leaving 23 bases between them. Germline loops: CDR1 SNHLY, CDR2 FYNNEI. The CDR3: CASSQGNIPPQYF. In DNA, the CDR3 is TGTGCCTCGTCACAGGGTAACATTCCACCGCAGTACTTC.